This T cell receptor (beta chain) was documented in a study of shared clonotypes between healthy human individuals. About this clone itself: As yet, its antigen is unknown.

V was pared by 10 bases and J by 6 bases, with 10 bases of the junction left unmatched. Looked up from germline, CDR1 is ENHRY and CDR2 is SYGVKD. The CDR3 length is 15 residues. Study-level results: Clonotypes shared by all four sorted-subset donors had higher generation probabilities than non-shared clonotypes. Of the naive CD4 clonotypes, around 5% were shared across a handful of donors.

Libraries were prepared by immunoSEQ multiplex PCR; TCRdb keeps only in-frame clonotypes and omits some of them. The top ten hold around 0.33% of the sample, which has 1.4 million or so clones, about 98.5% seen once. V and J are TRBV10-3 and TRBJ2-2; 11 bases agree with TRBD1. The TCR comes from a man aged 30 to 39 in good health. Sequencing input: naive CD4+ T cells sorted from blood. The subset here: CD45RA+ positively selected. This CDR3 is CATAQGDRGSGELFF. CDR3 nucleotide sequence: TGTGCCACTGCTCAGGGGGACAGGGGGTCCGGGGAGCTGTTTTTT.